The rows below give T cell receptor beta chains drawn from one sample of a study of cytomegalovirus exposure and HLA in healthy donors. The data were produced by immunoSEQ multiplex PCR, yet TCRdb's version contains in-frame clones alone and is incomplete. The data contain more than 130,000 clones, roughly 75% of them singletons. The specimen was PBMCs. The receptors here all came from a man aged 35-49 years in good health and CMV-seropositive. Each CDR3 is given with its conserved first and last residue. D genes are given only for firm matches. Size tells how often a clone was seen (once, few, many) or the class of an expanded clone, and some rows leave it out.

CDR3 length: 12
D gene: -
V gene: TRBV19
clone size: -
J gene: TRBJ1-1
CDR3 DNA: TGTGCCAGTAGTTCCCCGCAGGGGAAAGCTTTCTTT
CDR3 protein: CASSSPQGKAFF

CDR3 length: 11
D gene: -
V gene: TRBV6-6
clone size: -
J gene: TRBJ2-7
CDR3 DNA: TGTGCCAGCAGTTCCCCGGGCGAGCAGTACTTC
CDR3 protein: CASSSPGEQYF

CDR3 length: 15
D gene: -
V gene: TRBV13
clone size: once
J gene: TRBJ2-1
CDR3 DNA: TGTGCCAGCAGCTCGACACACTTCCCTTACAATGAGCAGTTCTTC
CDR3 protein: CASSSTHFPYNEQFF

CDR3 length: 17
D gene: -
V gene: TRBV4-1
clone size: once
J gene: TRBJ1-2
CDR3 DNA: TGCGCCAGCAGCCTCTTCGGGCGGGGCCAAGCTAACTATGGCTACACCTTC
CDR3 protein: CASSLFGRGQANYGYTF

CDR3 length: 14
D gene: TRBD1
V gene: TRBV27
clone size: -
J gene: TRBJ2-7
CDR3 DNA: TGTGCCAGCAGTTTATGGGGACAGCCCTACGAGCAGTACTTC
CDR3 protein: CASSLWGQPYEQYF

CDR3 length: 12
D gene: TRBD1
V gene: TRBV29-1
clone size: -
J gene: TRBJ1-3
CDR3 DNA: TGCAGCGTTGTCTCCAGGGGGGACACCATATATTTT
CDR3 protein: CSVVSRGDTIYF

CDR3 length: 13
D gene: -
V gene: TRBV6-5
clone size: -
J gene: TRBJ2-7
CDR3 DNA: TGTGCCAGCGGAAAAACAGGGTTCCACGAGCAGTACTTC
CDR3 protein: CASGKTGFHEQYF

CDR3 length: 13
D gene: TRBD1
V gene: TRBV10-3
clone size: -
J gene: TRBJ1-1
CDR3 DNA: TGTGCCATCAGGGGACAGGCGAACACTGAAGCTTTCTTT
CDR3 protein: CAIRGQANTEAFF

CDR3 length: 17
D gene: -
V gene: TRBV5-6
clone size: few
J gene: TRBJ1-4
CDR3 DNA: TGTGCCAGCAGCTTGGGCCCCCGGGAGGCTTTTAATGAAAAACTGTTTTTT
CDR3 protein: CASSLGPREAFNEKLFF

CDR3 length: 14
D gene: -
V gene: TRBV7-2
clone size: -
J gene: TRBJ2-5
CDR3 DNA: TGTGCCAGCAGCTTAGGAGGAACCCAAGAGACCCAGTACTTC
CDR3 protein: CASSLGGTQETQYF